Listed below are T cell receptor beta chains from one sample, sequenced in a study of T cell responses to AZD1222 COVID-19 vaccine. This table comes from immunoSEQ multiplex PCR, and its TCRdb copy is limited to in-frame clones, with some not included. The top ten clones hold more than 5.5% of a sample with 130,000 to 150,000 clones, about 90% of them seen once. The source was peripheral blood, collected on day 0 of AZD1222 vaccination. The receptors were sampled from an adult in good health. The CDR3 runs from the conserved cysteine through the conserved F or W. The D gene is left open where the match is weak. The listing skips clone size in some rows; elsewhere it reads once, few, many or a size class.

clone_size | j_call | v_call | d_call | cdr3_aa | cdr3_nt
NA | TRBJ1-1 | TRBV4-1 | NA | CASSQQGTEAFF | TGCGCCAGCAGCCAACAAGGAACTGAAGCTTTCTTT
NA | TRBJ1-2 | TRBV5-5 | NA | CASSLEEIYGYTF | TGTGCCAGCAGCTTAGAAGAGATTTATGGCTACACCTTC
NA | TRBJ1-1 | TRBV16 | NA | CASSHSGPLSEAFF | TGTGCCAGCAGCCACTCGGGGCCCTTGTCTGAAGCTTTCTTT
NA | TRBJ1-6 | TRBV28 | NA | CASHHSRGLPAPLHF | TGTGCCAGCCATCATTCCCGGGGTCTTCCTGCACCCCTCCACTTT
NA | TRBJ1-5 | TRBV6-2/TRBV6-3 | TRBD1 | CASSSSRTGVVGGNQPQHF | TGTGCCAGCAGCTCAAGCAGGACAGGGGTTGTTGGGGGCAATCAGCCCCAGCATTTT
NA | TRBJ1-5 | TRBV15 | TRBD1 | CATSRDRQGGNQPQHF | TGTGCCACCAGCAGAGATCGACAGGGGGGCAATCAGCCCCAGCATTTT
NA | TRBJ1-1 | TRBV11-3 | NA | CASSLESGAGEAFF | TGTGCCAGCAGCTTAGAATCAGGGGCCGGAGAAGCTTTCTTT
NA | TRBJ1-2 | TRBV7-9 | NA | CASSSARGLSYGYTF | TGTGCCAGCAGCTCCGCGCGGGGCCTTAGCTATGGCTACACCTTC
once | TRBJ1-5 | TRBV5-5 | TRBD1 | CASSLEGAQPQHF | TGTGCCAGCAGCTTGGAGGGGGCCCAGCCCCAGCATTTT
NA | TRBJ1-2 | TRBV18 | TRBD1 | CASSPQTGGDGYTF | TGTGCCAGCTCACCACAAACAGGGGGAGATGGCTACACCTTC
few | TRBJ1-2 | TRBV30 | NA | CAWSASGGPNYGYTF | TGTGCCTGGAGTGCTTCAGGAGGGCCTAACTATGGCTACACCTTC
NA | TRBJ2-7 | TRBV11-3 | TRBD2 | CASSFSGSSYEQYF | TGTGCCAGCAGCTTTAGCGGGAGCTCCTACGAGCAGTACTTC
NA | TRBJ1-2 | TRBV6-6 | TRBD1 | CASSTSQGWDGYTF | TGTGCCAGCAGTACATCACAGGGGTGGGATGGCTACACCTTC
NA | TRBJ2-7 | TRBV6-5 | NA | CASSRQVGQYF | TGTGCCAGCAGTAGACAGGTGGGGCAGTACTTC
NA | TRBJ2-1 | TRBV9 | NA | CASSVGVNEQFF | TGTGCCAGCAGCGTGGGAGTGAATGAGCAGTTCTTC
NA | TRBJ2-1 | TRBV7-3 | NA | CASSLGAGGHRGEQFF | TGTGCCAGCAGCTTAGGCGCCGGGGGTCATCGGGGTGAGCAGTTCTTC
NA | TRBJ2-5 | TRBV4-3 | NA | CASSQDPYPPETQYF | TGCGCCAGCAGCCAAGATCCGTACCCCCCAGAGACCCAGTACTTC
few | TRBJ2-1 | TRBV5-5 | NA | CASSHRTRDGEQFF | TGTGCCAGCAGCCATCGAACCAGGGACGGTGAGCAGTTCTTC
NA | TRBJ1-4 | TRBV4-1 | NA | CASSNQGWGEKLFF | TGCGCCAGCAGCAATCAGGGTTGGGGTGAAAAACTGTTTTTT
NA | TRBJ1-5 | TRBV28 | NA | CASSRTTGYNQPQHF | TGTGCCAGCAGCCGAACGACAGGCTACAATCAGCCCCAGCATTTT
NA | TRBJ1-1 | TRBV27 | TRBD1 | CASRGTGPSTEAFF | TGTGCCAGCAGGGGGACAGGTCCAAGCACTGAAGCTTTCTTT
NA | TRBJ2-7 | TRBV27 | NA | CASRFNRAEQYF | TGTGCCAGCCGCTTTAACCGGGCGGAGCAGTACTTC
once | TRBJ2-7 | TRBV14 | NA | CASSQDERLQQYF | TGTGCCAGCAGCCAAGATGAGCGCCTCCAGCAGTACTTC
NA | TRBJ2-1 | TRBV3-1/TRBV3-2 | TRBD2 | CASSQDPPSGRAGEQFF | TGTGCCAGCAGCCAAGATCCTCCGAGCGGGAGGGCCGGTGAGCAGTTCTTC
few | TRBJ1-1 | TRBV5-1 | TRBD1 | CASSPGTANTEAFF | TGCGCCAGCAGCCCGGGGACAGCCAACACTGAAGCTTTCTTT
NA | TRBJ1-2 | TRBV6-5 | TRBD1 | CASWTGPYGYTF | TGTGCCAGCTGGACAGGACCCTATGGCTACACCTTC
NA | TRBJ1-2 | TRBV27 | NA | CASSARGWNYGYTF | TGTGCCAGCAGTGCCAGGGGATGGAACTATGGCTACACCTTC
NA | TRBJ2-3 | TRBV5-1 | TRBD2 | CASSLSGTRGDTQYF | TGCGCCAGCAGCTTGAGCGGGACGAGGGGAGATACGCAGTATTTT
NA | TRBJ1-2 | TRBV21-1 | NA | CASSKKTLPTDYGYTF | TGTGCCAGCAGCAAAAAGACTCTTCCGACGGACTATGGCTACACCTTC
NA | TRBJ2-1 | TRBV29-1 | TRBD2 | CSVPTSGRAYGEQFF | TGCAGCGTCCCGACTAGCGGGAGGGCATATGGTGAGCAGTTCTTC
NA | TRBJ2-3 | TRBV6-4 | TRBD2 | CASSRLAGGPDTQYF | TGTGCCAGCAGTCGACTAGCGGGAGGGCCAGATACGCAGTATTTT
NA | TRBJ1-2 | TRBV6-5 | NA | CASSRTGQSNYGYTF | TGTGCCAGTTCGAGGACCGGGCAGTCTAACTATGGCTACACCTTC
NA | TRBJ1-2 | TRBV3-1/TRBV3-2 | NA | CASSQVGADRQYGYTF | TGTGCCAGCAGCCAAGTCGGCGCCGACAGGCAGTATGGCTACACCTTC
few | TRBJ1-6 | TRBV30 | TRBD1 | CAWRTDRENSPLHF | TGTGCCTGGAGAACGGACAGGGAGAATTCACCCCTCCACTTT
NA | TRBJ2-7 | TRBV10-3 | NA | CAISEVTGISYEQYF | TGTGCCATCAGTGAAGTAACAGGTATTTCCTACGAGCAGTACTTC
NA | TRBJ2-1 | TRBV7-2 | NA | CASSPEAWNEQFF | TGTGCCAGCAGCCCCGAGGCGTGGAATGAGCAGTTCTTC
NA | TRBJ1-6 | TRBV9 | NA | CASSRSTPEFRNSPLHF | TGTGCCAGCAGCAGGAGCACACCAGAATTTAGGAATTCACCCCTCCACTTT
few | TRBJ2-1 | TRBV30 | NA | CAADWGFGNEQFF | TGTGCCGCTGATTGGGGATTCGGCAATGAGCAGTTCTTC
NA | TRBJ1-3 | TRBV5-1 | NA | CASSRGTPGNTIYF | TGCGCCAGCTCCCGGGGGACCCCTGGAAACACCATATATTTT
once | TRBJ2-7 | TRBV7-9 | NA | CASSLGQNYEQYF | TGTGCCAGCAGCTTAGGGCAGAACTACGAGCAGTACTTC
NA | TRBJ1-4 | TRBV6-5 | NA | CASSLYAGAGEKLFF | TGTGCCAGCAGTCTCTACGCAGGGGCAGGGGAAAAACTGTTTTTT
NA | TRBJ2-5 | TRBV6-6 | NA | CASSYSLRTPQETQYF | TGTGCCAGCAGTTACTCGCTACGGACACCGCAAGAGACCCAGTACTTC
NA | TRBJ1-2 | TRBV9 | NA | CASSPADSRNYGYTF | TGTGCCAGCAGCCCCGCGGACAGTAGAAACTATGGCTACACCTTC